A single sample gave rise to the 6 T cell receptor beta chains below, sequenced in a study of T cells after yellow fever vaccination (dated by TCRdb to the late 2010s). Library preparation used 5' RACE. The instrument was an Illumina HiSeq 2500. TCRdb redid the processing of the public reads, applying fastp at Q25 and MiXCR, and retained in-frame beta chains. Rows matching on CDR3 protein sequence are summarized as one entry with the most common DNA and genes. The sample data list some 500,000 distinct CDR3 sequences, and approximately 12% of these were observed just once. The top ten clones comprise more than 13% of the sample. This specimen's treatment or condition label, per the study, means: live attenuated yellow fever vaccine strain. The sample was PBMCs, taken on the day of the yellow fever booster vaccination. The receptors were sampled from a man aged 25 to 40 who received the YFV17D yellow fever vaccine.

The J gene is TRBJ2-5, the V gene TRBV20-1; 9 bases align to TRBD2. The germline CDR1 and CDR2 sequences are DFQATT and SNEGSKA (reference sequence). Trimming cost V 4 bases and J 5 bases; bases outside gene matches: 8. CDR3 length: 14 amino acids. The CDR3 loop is CSAKEAGGWETQYF. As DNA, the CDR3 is TGCAGTGCTAAAGAAGCGGGAGGATGGGAGACCCAGTACTTC.

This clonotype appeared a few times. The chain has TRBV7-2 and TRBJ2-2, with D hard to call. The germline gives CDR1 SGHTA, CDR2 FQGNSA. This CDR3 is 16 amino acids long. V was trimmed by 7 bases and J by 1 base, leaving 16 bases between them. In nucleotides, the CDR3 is TGTGCCAGCACCGACTTCCCGCGACGGAACACCGGGGAGCTGTTTTTT. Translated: CASTDFPRRNTGELFF. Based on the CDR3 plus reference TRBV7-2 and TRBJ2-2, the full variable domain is GAGVSQSPSNKVTEKGKDVELRCDPISGHTALYWYRQSLGQGLEFLIYFQGNSAPDKSGLPSDRFSAERTGGSVSTLTIQRTQQEDSAVYLCASTDFPRRNTGELFFGEGSRLTVL.

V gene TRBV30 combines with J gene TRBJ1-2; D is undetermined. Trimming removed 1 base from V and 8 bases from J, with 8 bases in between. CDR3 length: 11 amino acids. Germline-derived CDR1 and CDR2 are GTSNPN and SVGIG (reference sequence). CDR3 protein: CAWSAPLGYTF. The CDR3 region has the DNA TGTGCCTGGAGTGCCCCCCTAGGCTACACCTTC.

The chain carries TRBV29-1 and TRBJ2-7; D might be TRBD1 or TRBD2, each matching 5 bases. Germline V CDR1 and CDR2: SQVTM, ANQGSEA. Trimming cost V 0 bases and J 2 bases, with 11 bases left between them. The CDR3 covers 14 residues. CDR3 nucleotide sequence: TGCAGCGTTGAAGATCAAGAGGGGACCTACGAGCAGTACTTC. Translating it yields CSVEDQEGTYEQYF.

CDR3 nucleotide sequence: TGTGCCAGCAGCTCCCGACTAGAAGAGACCCAGTACTTC. This encodes CASSSRLEETQYF. This chain links TRBV7-3 with TRBJ2-5; the D gene is possibly TRBD2 (6 bases). CDR3 length: 13 amino acids. Germline V gene sequence: CDR1 SGHTA, CDR2 FQGTGA. The V end lost 4 bases, the J end lost 3 bases, and 9 bases lay between the germline ends.

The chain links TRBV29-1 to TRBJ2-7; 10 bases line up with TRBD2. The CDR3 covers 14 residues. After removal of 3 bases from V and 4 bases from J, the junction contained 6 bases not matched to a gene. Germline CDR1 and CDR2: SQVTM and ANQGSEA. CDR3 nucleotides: TGCAGCGTTGAGTCAGCGGGAGGGCCGTACGAGCAGTACTTC. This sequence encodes CSVESAGGPYEQYF.